This is a list of T cell receptor beta chains from one sample in a study of cytomegalovirus exposure and HLA in healthy donors. Assay used: immunoSEQ multiplex PCR; TCRdb lists only in-frame clones, some missing. The sample has 90,000 to 130,000 clones; approximately 90% are singletons. The sample taken for sequencing was PBMCs. Receptors were obtained from a woman between 18 and 29 years old in good health and CMV-seronegative. Each CDR3 is given with its conserved first and last residue. The D gene is left open where the match is weak. Size is stated for part of the rows, as once, few or many counts, or as a class when the clone is expanded.

>-|TRBV7-2|TRBD2|TRBJ2-7
TGTGCCAGCAGCTTAGATACTAGCGCCCCGGGGCAGTACTTC
CASSLDTSAPGQYF
>-|TRBV5-1|TRBD2|TRBJ2-1
TGCGCCAGCAGCATCAGCGGGAGGGCCGACAATGAGCAGTTCTTC
CASSISGRADNEQFF
>-|TRBV27|-|TRBJ2-7
TGTGCCAGCAGTTTATTTGGGGCTTACGAGCAGTACTTC
CASSLFGAYEQYF
>-|TRBV5-6|-|TRBJ1-2
TGTGCCAGCAGATCCCCCATTGGACAGCAGATTAACTATGGCTACACCTTC
CASRSPIGQQINYGYTF
>-|TRBV29-1|-|TRBJ2-3
TGCAGCGTTGACCCGCGAGGGGGGGCGCGAGGTACGCAGTATTTT
CSVDPRGGARGTQYF
>-|TRBV28|-|TRBJ1-2
TGTGCCAGCAGTCAAGTAGATCCGGGAAGCTACACCTTC
CASSQVDPGSYTF
>once|TRBV4-3|-|TRBJ2-6
TGCGCCAGCAGCCAAGAAAGGGGCACTGGGGCCAACGTCCTGACTTTC
CASSQERGTGANVLTF
>-|TRBV5-1|TRBD1|TRBJ1-1
TGCGCCAGCAGCTCCAACCCGGGACAGGGGGCTAGAGACACTGAAGCTTTCTTT
CASSSNPGQGARDTEAFF
>-|TRBV9|TRBD1|TRBJ2-1
TGTGCCAGCAGCTTGGGACAGCCAGACAATGAGCAGTTCTTC
CASSLGQPDNEQFF
>-|TRBV2|-|TRBJ2-3
TGTGCCAGCAGTGACAGAGGAGGTACGCAGTATTTT
CASSDRGGTQYF
>-|TRBV4-2|-|TRBJ1-5
TGTGCCAGCAGCCAAGAGTCTGCGAATAGCAATCAGCCCCAGCATTTT
CASSQESANSNQPQHF
>-|TRBV7-3|TRBD1|TRBJ2-1
TGTGCCAGCAGCTCGACAGGGGGCACCTACAATGAGCAGTTCTTC
CASSSTGGTYNEQFF
>-|TRBV5-4|-|TRBJ2-1
TGTGCCAGCAGCCAATCCCGGACAAGGGTGAGGAGCAATGAGCAGTTCTTC
CASSQSRTRVRSNEQFF
>-|TRBV4-1|TRBD2|TRBJ2-1
TGCGCCAGCAGCCGGAAGGGACTAGCTGGAAATGAGCAGTTCTTC
CASSRKGLAGNEQFF
>-|TRBV4-1|-|TRBJ2-7
TGCGCCAGCAGCCAAGTCCGTCTACCCTACGAGCAGTACTTC
CASSQVRLPYEQYF
>-|TRBV15|TRBD2|TRBJ2-1
TGTGCCACCAGCAGAGCCGGGACTAGCTCTGTTAGCTCCTACAATGAGCAGTTCTTC
CATSRAGTSSVSSYNEQFF
>-|TRBV4-3|-|TRBJ2-7
TGCGCCAGCAGCCAAGCAATGGCAGGGGATCCGTACGAGCAGTACTTC
CASSQAMAGDPYEQYF
>few|TRBV19|-|TRBJ2-2
TGTGCCAGTAGGCGGACAGTTACAAACACCGGGGAGCTGTTTTTT
CASRRTVTNTGELFF
>-|TRBV14|TRBD1|TRBJ1-2
TGTGCCAGCAGCCGATATACAGGGGGCATAATCTATGGCTACACCTTC
CASSRYTGGIIYGYTF
>-|TRBV14|TRBD1|TRBJ1-1
TGTGCCAGCAGTGAGACAGGGGGTGACATGAACACTGAAGCTTTCTTT
CASSETGGDMNTEAFF
>-|TRBV5-1|TRBD1|TRBJ2-3
TGCGCCAGCAGCCCCCGGACAGGCCACACAGATACGCAGTATTTT
CASSPRTGHTDTQYF
>-|TRBV4-1|-|TRBJ1-2
TGCGCCAGCAGCCAACTGCCAGGGGAGACTAACTATGGCTACACCTTC
CASSQLPGETNYGYTF
>-|TRBV27|-|TRBJ1-2
TGTGCCAGCAGTTTATACGGAGGGATCGGTGGCTACACCTTC
CASSLYGGIGGYTF
>-|TRBV4-3|TRBD2|TRBJ2-1
TGCGCCAGCAGCCGGGTTAGCGGGGGGGCAGCAGGGGAGCAGTTCTTC
CASSRVSGGAAGEQFF
>-|TRBV5-6|-|TRBJ2-4
TGTGCCAGCAGCTTGACCGGGCTAGCGAACATTCAGTACTTC
CASSLTGLANIQYF
>-|TRBV6-5|-|TRBJ1-4
TGTGCCAGCAGTTACAGCGAAGCCCGCGGGGGTGAAAAACTGTTTTTT
CASSYSEARGGEKLFF